Detailed here is one TCR beta chain. Antigen unknown. Original processing notes: ImmunoSEQ supplied junction-only sequences lacking quality scores, so filtering was different. Repertoires were generated with immunoSEQ multiplex PCR, while TCRdb's copy carries only in-frame clones and drops some. V and J calls and clone size follow that table, whereas D and trimming were derived from the DNA. In the table there are 1.4 million or so clones, 98% of which are singletons. V gave up 3 bases and J gave up 4 bases, with 13 bases separating them. The CDR3 loop spans 14 amino acids. The germline CDR1 and CDR2 sequences are SGDLS and YYNGEE. The record originates from a study of shared clonotypes between healthy human individuals. Findings of the study overall: The generation probabilities recorded for non-shared clonotypes fell below those of clonotypes shared by all four donors.

The source material was naive CD4+ T cells sorted from blood. Described subset: CD45RA+ positively selected. This clonotype was sampled from a man aged 25-45 years in good health. The chain is built from TRBV9 and TRBJ2-5; D possibly corresponds to TRBD2 (5 bases). The DNA of the CDR3 is TGTGCCAGCAGCGAGGGAGTTGTAGGAGAGACCCAGTACTTC. It encodes CASSEGVVGETQYF.